This T cell receptor beta chain was sequenced in a study of CD8 T cells in Susac syndrome. The V gene end was trimmed by 4 bases and the J gene end by 3 bases; junction bases not matched to a gene: 11. There are 17 residues in the CDR3. Germline V gene data show CDR1 as LNHNV and CDR2 as YYDKDF (reference sequence). Reverse transcription of 0.5 to 1 ug RNA used random hexamers. An immunoSEQ multiplex PCR generated amplified TCR beta CDR3 products spanning 54 Vbeta and 13 Jbeta. MiXCR was run by TCRdb on the immunoSEQ multiplex PCR reads, yielding one entry per CDR3 protein. The sample gives just under 150,000 distinct CDR3 sequences, 94% of which show up once; less than 0.095% is in the top ten. Isolation of CD8+ and CD4+ T cells was performed negatively, whereas enrichment of TEMRA cells was done by FACS. Findings of the study overall: The authors acknowledged that the study's TCR sequencing and HLA analysis involved relatively few individuals.

Of note for this clonotype: As yet, its antigen is unknown.

The receptor comes from a human donor in good health. V is TRBV15 and J is TRBJ2-7, with 11 positions matching TRBD2. Source material: CD4+ T cells from PBMCs. In DNA form, the CDR3 reads TGTGCCACCAGCATGGGGAGGGGCCTAGCGGGAGGCTACGAGCAGTACTTC. The encoded protein is CATSMGRGLAGGYEQYF.